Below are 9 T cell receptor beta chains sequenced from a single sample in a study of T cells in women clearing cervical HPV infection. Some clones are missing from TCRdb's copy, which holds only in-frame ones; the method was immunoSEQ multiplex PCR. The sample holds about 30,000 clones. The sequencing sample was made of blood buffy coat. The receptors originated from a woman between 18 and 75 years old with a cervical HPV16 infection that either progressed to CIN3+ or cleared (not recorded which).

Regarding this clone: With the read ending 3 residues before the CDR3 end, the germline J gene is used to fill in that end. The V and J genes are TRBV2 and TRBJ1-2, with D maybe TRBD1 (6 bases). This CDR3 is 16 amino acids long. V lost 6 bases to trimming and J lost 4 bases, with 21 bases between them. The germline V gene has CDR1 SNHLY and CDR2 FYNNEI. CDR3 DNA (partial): TGTGCCAGCAGCGCTACAGTCAGGGGAATATTCTATGGC. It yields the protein CASSATVRGIFYG. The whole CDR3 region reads CASSATVRGIFYGYTF. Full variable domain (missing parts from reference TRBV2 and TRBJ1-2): EPEVTQTPSHQVTQMGQEVILRCVPISNHLYFYWYRQILGQKVEFLVSFYNNEISEKSEIFDDQFSVERPDGSNFTLKIRSTKLEDSAMYFCASSATVRGIFYGYTFGSGTRLTVV.

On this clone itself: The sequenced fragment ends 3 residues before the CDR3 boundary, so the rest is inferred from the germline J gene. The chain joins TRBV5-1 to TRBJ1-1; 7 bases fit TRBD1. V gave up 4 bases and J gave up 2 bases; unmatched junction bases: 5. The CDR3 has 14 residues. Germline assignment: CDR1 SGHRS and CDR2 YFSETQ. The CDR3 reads CASSPWTGNTEAFF. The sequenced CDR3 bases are TGCGCCAGCAGCCCTTGGACAGGCAACACTGAA. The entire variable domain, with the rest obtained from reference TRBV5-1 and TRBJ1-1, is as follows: KAGVTQTPRYLIKTRGQQVTLSCSPISGHRSVSWYQQTPGQGLQFLFEYFSETQRNKGNFPGRFSGRQFSNSRSEMNVSTLELGDSALYLCASSPWTGNTEAFFGQGTRLTVV.

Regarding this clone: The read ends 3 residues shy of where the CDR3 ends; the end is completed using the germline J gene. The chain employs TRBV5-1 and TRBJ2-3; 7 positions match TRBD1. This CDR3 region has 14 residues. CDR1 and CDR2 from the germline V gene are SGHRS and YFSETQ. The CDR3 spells CASSPTGLQETQYF. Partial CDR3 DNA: TGCGCCAGCAGCCCGACAGGGCTCCAAGAGACG.

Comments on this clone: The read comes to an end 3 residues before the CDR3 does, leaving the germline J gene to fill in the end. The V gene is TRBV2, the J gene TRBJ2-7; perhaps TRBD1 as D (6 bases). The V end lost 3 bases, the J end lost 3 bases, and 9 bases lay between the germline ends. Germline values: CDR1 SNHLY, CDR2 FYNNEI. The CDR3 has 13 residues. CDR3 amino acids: CASSDSGVYEQYF. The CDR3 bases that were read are TGTGCCAGCAGTGATTCAGGGGTCTACGAG. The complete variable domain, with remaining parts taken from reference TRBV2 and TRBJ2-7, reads EPEVTQTPSHQVTQMGQEVILRCVPISNHLYFYWYRQILGQKVEFLVSFYNNEISEKSEIFDDQFSVERPDGSNFTLKIRSTKLEDSAMYFCASSDSGVYEQYFGPGTRLTVT.

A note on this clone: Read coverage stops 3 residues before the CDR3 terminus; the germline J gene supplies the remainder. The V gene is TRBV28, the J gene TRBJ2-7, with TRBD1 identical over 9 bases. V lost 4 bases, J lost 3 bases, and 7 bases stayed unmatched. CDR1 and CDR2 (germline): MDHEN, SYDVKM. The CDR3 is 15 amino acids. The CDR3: CASSWKGTGSYEQYF. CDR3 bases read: TGTGCCAGCAGTTGGAAGGGGACAGGGAGCTACGAG.

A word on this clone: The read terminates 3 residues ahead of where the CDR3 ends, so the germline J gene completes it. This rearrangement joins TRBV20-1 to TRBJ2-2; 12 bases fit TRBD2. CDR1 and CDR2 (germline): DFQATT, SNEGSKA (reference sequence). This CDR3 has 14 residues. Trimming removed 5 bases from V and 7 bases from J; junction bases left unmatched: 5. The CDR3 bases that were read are TGCAGTGCTCTAGCGGGGGGGTCGTTCGGGGAG. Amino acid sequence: CSALAGGSFGE. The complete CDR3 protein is CSALAGGSFGELFF.

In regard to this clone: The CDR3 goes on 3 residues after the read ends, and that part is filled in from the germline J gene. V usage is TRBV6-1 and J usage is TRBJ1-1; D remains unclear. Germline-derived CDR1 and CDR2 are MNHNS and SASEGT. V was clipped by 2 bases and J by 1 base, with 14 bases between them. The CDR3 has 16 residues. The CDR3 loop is CASSETRKTGNTEAFF. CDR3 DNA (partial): TGTGCCAGCAGTGAAACCCGAAAGACGGGGAACACTGAA.

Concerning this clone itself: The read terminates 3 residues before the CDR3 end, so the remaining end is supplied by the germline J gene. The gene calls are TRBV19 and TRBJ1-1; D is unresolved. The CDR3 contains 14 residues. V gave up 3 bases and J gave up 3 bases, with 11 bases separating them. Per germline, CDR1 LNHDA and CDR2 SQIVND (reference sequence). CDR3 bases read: TGTGCCAGTAGTATTTGGCCGAGGGACACTGAA. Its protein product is CASSIWPRDTE. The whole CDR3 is CASSIWPRDTEAFF.

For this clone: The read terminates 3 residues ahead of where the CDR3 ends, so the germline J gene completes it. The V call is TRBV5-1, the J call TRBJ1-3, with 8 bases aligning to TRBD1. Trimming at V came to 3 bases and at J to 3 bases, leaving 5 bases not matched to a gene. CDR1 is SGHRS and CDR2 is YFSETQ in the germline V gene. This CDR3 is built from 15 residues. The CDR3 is CASSWSGGGGNTIYF. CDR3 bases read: TGCGCCAGCAGCTGGTCAGGGGGCGGTGGAAACACC.